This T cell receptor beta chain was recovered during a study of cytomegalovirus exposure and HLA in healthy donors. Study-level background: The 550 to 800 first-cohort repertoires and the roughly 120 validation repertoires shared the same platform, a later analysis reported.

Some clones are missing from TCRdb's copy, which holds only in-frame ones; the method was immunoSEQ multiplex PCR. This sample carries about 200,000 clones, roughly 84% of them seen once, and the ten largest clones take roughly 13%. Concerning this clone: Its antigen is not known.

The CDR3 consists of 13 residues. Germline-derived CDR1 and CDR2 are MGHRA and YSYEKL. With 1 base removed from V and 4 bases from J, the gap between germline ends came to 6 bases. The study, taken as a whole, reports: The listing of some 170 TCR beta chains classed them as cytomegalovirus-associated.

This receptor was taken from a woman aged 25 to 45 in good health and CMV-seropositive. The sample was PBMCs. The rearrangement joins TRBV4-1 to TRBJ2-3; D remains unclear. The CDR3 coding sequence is TGCGCCAGCAGCCAAGGGAGAGCAGATACGCAGTATTTT. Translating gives CASSQGRADTQYF.